Listed here are 23 T cell receptor beta chains from one sample, sequenced in a study of neurological immune-mediated disorders. TCRdb independently ran MiXCR on the 5' RACE reads; one entry per CDR3 protein. The sample has around 83,000 distinct CDR3 sequences, roughly 13% seen once. Specimen: PBMCs. These receptor sequences come from a woman between 50 and 59 years old in good health.

This clonotype was recorded at least ten times. The V gene is TRBV20-1, the J gene TRBJ2-7, with 8 bases that match TRBD2. Looked up from germline, CDR1 is DFQATT and CDR2 is SNEGSKA (reference sequence). The CDR3 extends over 15 amino acids. The J segment lost 2 bases and the V segment lost 0 bases, leaving 6 bases of the junction unmatched. As DNA, the CDR3 is TGCAGTGCTAGAGATCAAGGACTAGCCCCCTACGAGCAGTACTTC. Amino acid sequence: CSARDQGLAPYEQYF.

This clonotype was seen ten or more times. The chain combines TRBV7-8 with TRBJ2-7; 8 positions match TRBD2. J lost 4 bases, V lost 5 bases, and 7 bases had no gene match. This CDR3 spans 14 amino acids. Germline loops: CDR1 SGHVS, CDR2 FQNEAQ. In nucleotides, the CDR3 is TGTGCCAGCAGCCTTAGCGGGGAAGGTTACGAGCAGTACTTC. Translation: CASSLSGEGYEQYF.

This clonotype was seen ten or more times. J is TRBJ2-3 and V is TRBV12-3 or TRBV12-4, with 9 bases lining up with TRBD2. V lost 3 bases to trimming and J lost 2 bases; unmatched junction nucleotides: 3. The CDR3 is made up of 15 amino acids. CDR3 in DNA: TGTGCCAGCAGTTTCCTAGCGGGAACCACAGATACGCAGTATTTT. Amino acids: CASSFLAGTTDTQYF.

This clonotype came up many times. The chain links TRBV5-1 to TRBJ1-1, with D perhaps matching TRBD1 (5 bases). The CDR3 runs 16 residues. Per germline, CDR1 SGHRS and CDR2 YFSETQ. Between the trimmed V and J ends, which lost 4 bases and 3 bases, there was a span of 19 bases. The CDR3 DNA is TGCGCCAGCAGCAAAACCGGGGGGACCTATTACACTGAAGCTTTCTTT. This sequence encodes CASSKTGGTYYTEAFF.

There are many counts of this clonotype. The chain uses TRBV20-1 and TRBJ1-1; 9 nucleotides agree with TRBD1. J lost 1 base, V lost 1 base, and 7 bases had no gene match. The CDR3 is 16 residues long. Germline CDR1 reads DFQATT; CDR2 reads SNEGSKA (reference sequence). CDR3 residues: CSARGVPGQGNTEAFF. CDR3 sequence (DNA): TGCAGTGCTAGAGGGGTCCCGGGACAGGGGAACACTGAAGCTTTCTTT.

The chain carries TRBV18 and TRBJ2-4; D uncertain. Germline CDR1 and CDR2: KGHSH and LQKENI. The CDR3 loop spans 17 amino acids. V lost 3 bases, J lost 0 bases, and 15 bases lay in between. The CDR3 is CASSPVQAVLAKNIQYF. CDR3 nucleotide sequence: TGTGCCAGCTCACCTGTTCAGGCGGTATTAGCCAAAAACATTCAGTACTTC.

V gene TRBV20-1 combines with J gene TRBJ2-7, with D unclear. V lost 6 bases and J 3 bases, leaving 9 bases between the germline ends. The CDR3 loop spans 11 amino acids. CDR1 DFQATT and CDR2 SNEGSKA come from the germline V gene (reference sequence). The CDR3 bases are TGCAGTGCACAACTAAGCTACGAGCAGTACTTC. This translates into CSAQLSYEQYF.

This clonotype has a count of ten or more. This chain connects TRBV5-4 to TRBJ2-7; 10 nucleotides line up with TRBD2. CDR1 SGHNT and CDR2 YYREEE come from the germline V gene (reference sequence). This CDR3 has 15 amino acids. With 5 bases clipped from V and 4 bases from J, the junction kept 9 bases outside the gene matches. CDR3 sequence reads: CASRRGTSASYEQYF. CDR3 nucleotide sequence: TGTGCCAGCAGGAGAGGGACTAGCGCGAGTTACGAGCAGTACTTC. The full variable domain, its missing parts supplied by reference TRBV5-4 and TRBJ2-7, is ETGVTQSPTHLIKTRGQQVTLRCSSQSGHNTVSWYQQALGQGPQFIFQYYREEENGRGNFPPRFSGLQFPNYSSELNVNALELDDSALYLCASRRGTSASYEQYFGPGTRLTVT.

This clonotype has ten or more counts. This chain connects TRBV5-6 to TRBJ2-7; 7 bases are a match to TRBD1. The CDR3 sequence is 13 residues long. The V gene end was trimmed by 4 bases and the J gene end by 4 bases; junction bases not matched to a gene: 5. From germline, CDR1 is SGHDT and CDR2 YYEEEE. The CDR3 loop is CASSGRDSYEQYF. In DNA, the CDR3 is TGTGCCAGCAGCGGCCGGGACAGTTACGAGCAGTACTTC.

There are many counts of this clonotype. This chain connects TRBV11-3 to TRBJ2-7, with D unresolved. The CDR3 consists of 12 residues. Trimming shortened V by 4 bases and J by 3 bases, and 7 bases separated the two germline ends. Germline CDR1 reads SGHNT; CDR2 reads YENEEA. CDR3 in amino acids: CASSSRNYEQYF. The DNA of the CDR3 is TGTGCCAGCAGCTCCCGCAACTACGAGCAGTACTTC.

This clonotype was detected once. A read error is possible here, since a much larger clone lies one base away. This rearrangement joins TRBV2 to TRBJ1-5; no firm D call. The germline V gene encodes CDR1 SNHLY and CDR2 FYNNEI. The CDR3 consists of 14 residues. CDR3 residues: CVSSEAVSNQPQHF. The CDR3 DNA follows: TGTGTCAGCAGTGAGGCAGTGAGCAATCAGCCCCAGCATTTT.

CDR3 sequence reads: CASSIGTGNGYTF. The DNA for the CDR3 is TGTGCCAGCAGCATTGGGACAGGGAATGGCTACACCTTC. The V call is TRBV12-3 or TRBV12-4, the J call TRBJ1-2; 9 nucleotides agree with TRBD1. The ends lost 6 bases at V and 6 bases at J; junction bases unmatched: 5. This CDR3 is built from 13 residues.

This clonotype showed up many times. The V call is TRBV5-1, the J call TRBJ1-2; D gene ambiguous. The V and J ends lost 0 bases and 5 bases respectively, with 11 bases between them. Germline-derived CDR1 and CDR2 are SGHRS and YFSETQ. The CDR3 length is 14 residues. In DNA form, the CDR3 reads TGCGCCAGCAGCTTGGAGCGGAACCTTTATGGCTACACCTTC. Protein product: CASSLERNLYGYTF.

This clonotype came up many times. The chain carries TRBV19 and TRBJ2-7, with a possible D match to TRBD1 (6 bases). The CDR3 spans 14 residues. Looked up from germline, CDR1 is LNHDA and CDR2 is SQIVND (reference sequence). Trimming stripped 6 bases from V and 4 bases from J, with 16 bases between. Written as DNA, the CDR3 is TGTGCCAGTAGACTCCGGGACACCGTGTACGAGCAGTACTTC. Translating gives CASRLRDTVYEQYF.

There are many counts of this clonotype. The chain is built from TRBV5-1 and TRBJ1-6; no clear D. Trimming left V 4 bases short and J 0 bases short, with 11 bases between. The CDR3 is made up of 16 amino acids. Germline loops: CDR1 SGHRS, CDR2 YFSETQ. CDR3 protein: CASSAGPLSYNSPLHF. In nucleotides, the CDR3 is TGCGCCAGCAGCGCCGGACCGCTCTCCTATAATTCACCCCTCCACTTT.

In this sample, this clonotype turned up many times. The V and J genes are TRBV5-1 and TRBJ2-3, with D unresolved. V was clipped by 2 bases and J by 6 bases, with 4 bases between them. There are 11 residues in the CDR3. Germline V gene lookup returns CDR1 SGHRS and CDR2 YFSETQ. In DNA form, the CDR3 reads TGCGCCAGCAGCTTTTACGATACGCAGTATTTT. Protein sequence: CASSFYDTQYF.

There are many counts of this clonotype. V is TRBV29-1 and J is TRBJ1-5; D ambiguous. V lost 6 bases and J 3 bases, leaving 12 bases between the germline ends. The CDR3 loop spans 13 amino acids. Germline-derived CDR1 and CDR2 are SQVTM and ANQGSEA. CDR3 DNA sequence: TGCAGCGTCCGGGAGGATGACAATCAGCCCCAGCATTTT. This gives the protein CSVREDDNQPQHF.

This clonotype occurred many times. The V gene is TRBV20-1, the J gene TRBJ2-7, with 9 bases identical to TRBD2. The CDR3 length is 12 residues. Germline-derived CDR1 and CDR2 are DFQATT and SNEGSKA (reference sequence). Trimming cost V 1 base and J 5 bases; bases outside gene matches: 0. CDR3 sequence: CSARGTSDEQYF. The CDR3 nucleotides read TGCAGTGCTAGAGGGACTAGCGACGAGCAGTACTTC.

The gene calls are TRBV5-6 and TRBJ1-4, with D uncertain. V shed 0 bases and J shed 8 bases, with 11 bases lying between them. This CDR3 comprises 14 residues. Per germline, CDR1 SGHDT and CDR2 YYEEEE. DNA of the CDR3: TGTGCCAGCAGCTTGGTACAGTGGAGGGAAAAACTGTTTTTT. The encoded protein is CASSLVQWREKLFF.

There are a few counts of this clonotype. The chain has TRBV27 and TRBJ1-2; D unclear. Germline loops: CDR1 MNHEY, CDR2 SMNVEV (reference sequence). CDR3 length: 14 residues. Trimming took off 0 bases at V and 7 bases at J, with 12 bases between the two ends. CDR3 bases: TGTGCCAGCAGTTTATCAGTGGGAGGATTTGGCTACACCTTC. This sequence encodes CASSLSVGGFGYTF.

This clonotype was found many times. The rearrangement uses TRBV20-1 and TRBJ2-7; no reliable D call. Germline V gene sequence: CDR1 DFQATT, CDR2 SNEGSKA (reference sequence). The ends were cut back, 1 base at V and 7 bases at J, with 11 bases in the middle. The CDR3 totals 12 residues. This CDR3 is CSARVGRREQYF. DNA for the CDR3: TGCAGTGCTAGAGTGGGCCGGCGGGAGCAGTACTTC.

On this clonotype itself: A junction end diverges from the germline sequence, so it may reflect a read error. The chain combines TRBV28 with TRBJ1-1; D might be TRBD1 (6 bases). The CDR3 is 15 residues long. Looked up from germline, CDR1 is MDHEN and CDR2 is SYDVKM. The CDR3 sequence is CANSLGGRVSTEALF. CDR3 nucleotides: TGTGCCAACAGTTTAGGGGGGCGAGTAAGCACTGAAGCTTTATTT.

This clonotype was recorded many times. This chain uses TRBV12-3 or TRBV12-4 with TRBJ2-3; 10 nucleotides line up with TRBD2. V lost 6 bases, J lost 5 bases, and 5 bases stayed unmatched. The CDR3 consists of 14 residues. The CDR3 loop reads CASRLLAGKDTQYF. DNA of the CDR3: TGTGCCAGCAGACTACTAGCGGGGAAAGATACGCAGTATTTT.